These 27 T cell receptor beta chains originate from one sample sequenced in a study of beta chain features in type 1 diabetes (dated by TCRdb to 2016 to 2018). Receptor libraries were prepared by the immunoSEQ multiplex PCR assay. All of the isolated RNA was reverse transcribed with the High Capacity cDNA Reverse Transcription Kit, so expressed TCRB transcripts were sequenced. In its TCRdb copy, this immuneACCESS table keeps in-frame sequences only and misses some clones. Where compared with another copy, unresolved V genes explain less than half of these, and the others have no known cause. The sample contains some 200,000 clones, 9.5% to 13% of them found a single time. The top ten clones comprise 1% to 1.5% of the sample. The sequenced material came from central memory CD4+ T cells from blood. These receptors all come from a man aged 18 to 30 in good health.

This clone was counted a few times. CDR3 protein: CASSPQPTGELFF. The CDR3 DNA reads as TGTGCCAGCTCACCACAGCCCACCGGGGAGCTGTTTTTT. The chain has TRBV18 and TRBJ2-2; unclear D gene. Germline values: CDR1 KGHSH, CDR2 LQKENI. The CDR3 is 13 amino acids. V was pared by 1 base and J by 4 bases, with 4 bases between.

The chain is built from TRBV7-2 and TRBJ2-5; D is possibly TRBD2 (6 bases). The V gene lost 2 bases and the J gene lost 7 bases, with 20 bases spanning the gap. Per the germline V gene, CDR1 is SGHTA and CDR2 is FQGNSA. The length of the CDR3 is 16 residues. The CDR3 nucleotides read TGTGCCAGCAGCTTATTCGCGGGTCTACTGGAGGGGACCCAGTACTTC. Protein sequence: CASSLFAGLLEGTQYF.

The chain couples TRBV7-2 to TRBJ2-3; 12 bases line up with TRBD2. Looked up from germline, CDR1 is SGHTA and CDR2 is FQGNSA. V was clipped by 5 bases and J by 3 bases; unmatched bases: 3. The CDR3 has 15 residues. The CDR3 DNA reads TGTGCCAGCAGCCGACTAGCGGGAGTTACAGATACGCAGTATTTT. Translating gives CASSRLAGVTDTQYF.

The rearrangement uses TRBV30 and TRBJ1-5; D uncertain. The CDR3 totals 13 residues. Germline lookup yields CDR1 GTSNPN and CDR2 SVGIG (reference sequence). Trimming took 4 bases from V and 3 from J, leaving 10 bases between them. In DNA, the CDR3 is TGTGCCTGGACCTCGAACGACAATCAGCCCCAGCATTTT. As protein: CAWTSNDNQPQHF.

This rearrangement joins TRBV5-1 to TRBJ2-3; D gene unclear. The germline V gene has CDR1 SGHRS and CDR2 YFSETQ. The CDR3 covers 12 residues. V lost 0 bases and J 6 bases, leaving 5 bases between the germline ends. The CDR3 loop is CASSLARDTQYF. The CDR3 nucleotides read TGCGCCAGCAGCTTGGCTCGGGATACGCAGTATTTT.

This clone has just a few counts. A read error may be the cause here, since a much bigger clone is one base away. The chain links TRBV5-1 to TRBJ2-1, with a possible D match to TRBD1 (5 bases). The germline V and J ends were trimmed by 4 bases and 5 bases, with 13 bases remaining between them. The CDR3 sequence is 14 residues long. CDR1 is SGHRS and CDR2 is YFSETQ in the germline V gene. CDR3 protein: CASSRSDSDNEQFF. The CDR3 nucleotides are TGCGCCAGCAGCCGATCTGACAGTGACAATGAGCAGTTCTTC.

The V gene is TRBV30, the J gene TRBJ2-6, with TRBD2 identical over 11 bases. J gave up 0 bases and V 3 bases, and 7 bases lay outside the gene matches. The germline CDR1 and CDR2 sequences are GTSNPN and SVGIG (reference sequence). The CDR3 sequence is 18 residues long. The CDR3 spells CAWSLPSGRPSGANVLTF. In DNA, the CDR3 is TGTGCCTGGAGCTTACCTAGCGGGAGGCCCTCTGGGGCCAACGTCCTGACTTTC.

This clone was recorded at least ten times. The genes are TRBV2 and TRBJ2-4; D ambiguous. The CDR3 runs 14 residues. The V gene lost 4 bases and the J gene lost 0 bases, with 7 bases spanning the gap. CDR1 SNHLY and CDR2 FYNNEI come from the germline V gene. CDR3 DNA sequence: TGTGCCAGCAGTGCAGGCCAAGCCAAAAACATTCAGTACTTC. This sequence encodes CASSAGQAKNIQYF.

This clone was detected only a few times. CDR3 nucleotides: TGTGCCAGCAGTCCATCCCCAAGGGGCGAGCAGTTCTTC. It specifies CASSPSPRGEQFF. The chain couples TRBV25-1 to TRBJ2-1; perhaps TRBD1 as D (5 bases). The V gene lost 5 bases and the J gene lost 10 bases, with 15 bases spanning the gap. CDR1 is MGHDK, CDR2 SYGVNS, per germline. The CDR3 runs 13 residues.

The chain recombines TRBV4-2 with TRBJ2-2, with 12 nucleotides matching TRBD2. This CDR3 has 17 amino acids. J lost 6 bases, V lost 1 base, and 6 bases had no gene match. CDR1 and CDR2 (germline): LGHNA, YNFKEQ. CDR3 nucleotides: TGTGCCAGCAGCCAAGTTCTAGGACTAGCGGGGTCCGGGGAGCTGTTTTTT. It specifies CASSQVLGLAGSGELFF.

The chain uses TRBV29-1 and TRBJ2-3; D is unresolved. The V gene's germline CDR1 is SQVTM and CDR2 ANQGSEA. CDR3 length: 12 amino acids. Trimming removed 3 bases from V and 5 bases from J, with 9 bases in between. Written as DNA, the CDR3 is TGCAGCGTTGAGAACCCGGGAGATACGCAGTATTTT. Its protein is CSVENPGDTQYF.

The sample holds many counts of this clone. The rearrangement links TRBV4-2 to TRBJ2-7, with a possible D match to TRBD2 (6 bases). This CDR3 contains 17 residues. CDR1 is LGHNA, CDR2 YNFKEQ, per germline. V lost 3 bases and J lost 2, with 20 bases in between. The CDR3 DNA reads as TGTGCCAGCAGCCAGATGCCCCGCGGTAGCGGCACCTACGAGCAGTACTTC. Amino acids: CASSQMPRGSGTYEQYF.

This clone appeared many times. CDR3 coding DNA: TGTGCCAGCAGTTTACGGCGTGGGACTGAAGCTTTCTTT. Amino acid sequence: CASSLRRGTEAFF. The rearrangement links TRBV27 to TRBJ1-1; D unresolved. V gave up 2 bases and J gave up 5 bases, with 9 bases separating them. Germline V gene data show CDR1 as MNHEY and CDR2 as SMNVEV (reference sequence). The CDR3 contains 13 residues.

J is TRBJ1-1 and V is TRBV29-1; D is perhaps TRBD1 (5 bases). The CDR3 has 13 amino acids. The V end was cut by 7 bases, the J end by 1 base, with 13 bases between. The germline V gene has CDR1 SQVTM and CDR2 ANQGSEA. CDR3 sequence: CSDGREGNTEAFF. CDR3 DNA sequence: TGCAGCGACGGCAGGGAGGGGAACACTGAAGCTTTCTTT.

This clone occurred a few times. V is TRBV10-3 and J is TRBJ2-4; D ambiguous. The germline V gene has CDR1 ENHRY and CDR2 SYGVKD. The CDR3 runs 16 residues. V was cut by 3 bases and J by 2 bases, with 14 bases left in between. For the CDR3, the DNA is TGTGCCATCAGTGATCAACTGGGTGAGACCAAAAACATTCAGTACTTC. Amino acid sequence: CAISDQLGETKNIQYF.

This clone was recorded at least ten times. DNA of the CDR3: TGTGCCACCGGCGGCAGGGCATGGGAAAACATTCAGTACTTC. Amino acids: CATGGRAWENIQYF. V and J are TRBV7-2 and TRBJ2-4, with D possibly TRBD1 on 5 matching bases. CDR1 and CDR2 (germline): SGHTA, FQGNSA. CDR3 length: 14 amino acids. V shed 10 bases and J shed 5 bases, with 18 bases lying between them.

This clone was recorded a few times. This chain joins TRBV6-5 and TRBJ2-1, with TRBD2 matching over 9 bases. The V gene's germline CDR1 is MNHEY and CDR2 SVGAGI. The length of the CDR3 is 15 residues. V was pared by 4 bases and J by 6 bases, with 7 bases of the junction left unmatched. This chain's CDR3 is CASSSPGLAINEQFF. The CDR3 DNA reads TGTGCCAGCAGTTCGCCGGGACTAGCCATCAATGAGCAGTTCTTC.

The chain carries TRBV9 and TRBJ1-1; tentative D call: TRBD1 (5 bases). The CDR3 sequence is 13 residues long. Deletions cut 4 bases from V and 7 bases from J, with 14 bases between. Germline CDR1 reads SGDLS; CDR2 reads YYNGEE. DNA for the CDR3: TGTGCCAGCAGCTCGGGGCCGACTAGTGAAGCTTTCTTT. This gives the protein CASSSGPTSEAFF. Supplemented by reference TRBV9 and TRBJ1-1, the full variable domain reads DSGVTQTPKHLITATGQRVTLRCSPRSGDLSVYWYQQSLDQGLQFLIQYYNGEERAKGNILERFSAQQFPDLHSELNLSSLELGDSALYFCASSSGPTSEAFFGQGTRLTVV.

In its sample, this clone was seen many times. The junction departs from the called germline gene at one end, perhaps through a read error. V is TRBV7-7 and J is TRBJ2-1; the match to TRBD1 covers 11 bases. Germline V gene lookup returns CDR1 SSHAT and CDR2 FNYEAQ (reference sequence). This CDR3 spans 15 amino acids. CDR3: CASSFGTGGGNEQFF. The CDR3 nucleotides read TGTGCTAGCAGCTTTGGGACAGGGGGAGGGAATGAGCAGTTCTTC.

The sample holds a few counts of this clone. The sample carries other DNA sequences with the same CDR3. The gene calls are TRBV7-2 and TRBJ2-7; D not resolved. Per germline, CDR1 SGHTA and CDR2 FQGNSA. The CDR3 extends over 11 amino acids. V was pared by 2 bases and J by 2 bases, with 1 base between. CDR3 residues: CASSLTYEQYF. CDR3 DNA: TGTGCCAGCAGCTTAACCTACGAGCAGTACTTC.

V gene TRBV13 combines with J gene TRBJ2-7; TRBD2 might be the D (5 bases). V was clipped by 1 base and J by 9 bases, with 10 bases between them. Germline V CDR1 and CDR2: PRHDT, FYEKMQ (reference sequence). This CDR3 contains 12 residues. Here the CDR3 DNA reads TGTGCCAGCAGCTTAGCAAGGACTGGGCAGTACTTC. It is translated as CASSLARTGQYF.

Only a few counts were recorded for this clone. V usage is TRBV10-3 and J usage is TRBJ2-1; possibly TRBD2 for D (5 bases). V lost 0 bases, J lost 2 bases, and 11 bases lay in between. The CDR3 sequence is 16 residues long. CDR1 and CDR2 from the germline V gene are ENHRY and SYGVKD. This CDR3 is CAISESWLAPYNEQFF. The CDR3 coding sequence is TGTGCCATCAGTGAGTCGTGGCTAGCCCCCTACAATGAGCAGTTCTTC.

The chain has TRBV19 and TRBJ2-2; weak D call: TRBD1 (5 bases). V dropped 7 bases and J dropped 7 bases, with 16 bases sitting between them. The CDR3 has 14 amino acids. Germline V CDR1 and CDR2: LNHDA, SQIVND (reference sequence). The CDR3 reads CASTLLTDGGELFF. CDR3 sequence (DNA): TGTGCCAGTACGCTTTTGACAGACGGCGGGGAGCTGTTTTTT.

With respect to this clone: The same CDR3 is also encoded by other DNA sequences in this sample. The chain recombines TRBV5-6 with TRBJ1-2; D ambiguous. With 4 bases removed from V and 2 bases from J, the gap between germline ends came to 9 bases. This CDR3 comprises 13 residues. CDR1 and CDR2 from the germline V gene are SGHDT and YYEEEE. Here the CDR3 DNA reads TGTGCCAGCAGCCTCGGACGGAACTATGGCTACACCTTC. Its translation: CASSLGRNYGYTF.

This clone was counted ten times or more. CDR3: CASSLEWGNRYEQYF. CDR3 nucleotides: TGTGCCAGCAGCTTAGAGTGGGGGAATCGGTACGAGCAGTACTTC. The chain has TRBV11-2 and TRBJ2-7; D assignment may be TRBD1 or TRBD2 (5 bases each). The germline V gene has CDR1 SGHAT and CDR2 FQNNGV. The length of the CDR3 is 15 residues. V lost 0 bases, J lost 4 bases, and 13 bases lay in between.

V gene TRBV7-2 combines with J gene TRBJ2-5, with D unresolved. The ends were cut back, 5 bases at V and 1 base at J, with 11 bases in the middle. Germline V gives CDR1 SGHTA, CDR2 FQGNSA. The CDR3 spans 14 residues. DNA of the CDR3: TGTGCCAGCAGCAGACCGGGCCCCCAAGAGACCCAGTACTTC. It is translated as CASSRPGPQETQYF.

This clone appeared a few times. This probably arose from a read error, given a far larger clone one base away. The V call is TRBV18, the J call TRBJ2-1; 7 nucleotides align to TRBD1. The CDR3 is 16 residues long. The germline V gene encodes CDR1 KGHSH and CDR2 LQKENI. The CDR3 coding sequence is TGTGCCAGCTCACCACCACAGGGGATCTCCTACAATGAGCAGGTCTTC. Amino acid sequence: CASSPPQGISYNEQVF.